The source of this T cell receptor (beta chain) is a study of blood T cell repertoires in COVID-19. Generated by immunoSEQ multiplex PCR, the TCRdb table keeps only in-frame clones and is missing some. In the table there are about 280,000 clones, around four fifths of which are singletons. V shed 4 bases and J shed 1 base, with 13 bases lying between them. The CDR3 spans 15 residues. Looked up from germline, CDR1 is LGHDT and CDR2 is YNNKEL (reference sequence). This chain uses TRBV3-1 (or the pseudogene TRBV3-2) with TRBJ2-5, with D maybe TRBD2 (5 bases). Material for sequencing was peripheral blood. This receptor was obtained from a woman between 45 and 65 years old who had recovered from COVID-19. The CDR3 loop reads CASSPSGGRQETQYF. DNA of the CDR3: TGTGCCAGCAGCCCTAGTGGCGGGCGCCAAGAGACCCAGTACTTC.